This T cell receptor (beta chain) was recovered during a study of vaccination and CD4 T cells after COVID-19. The sample's treatment: approximately nine-day PBMC culture with coronavirus spike peptide pools or control peptides (ViraFEST assay). These CD4+ T cells came from an unexposed donor, sampled before the COVID-19 pandemic (2011-2018). The Oncomine TCR Beta short-read assay generated sequence data from the DNA of cultured CD4+ T cells. In this case, cultured CD4+ T cells provided the extracted genomic DNA. MiXCR, applied by TCRdb to the PCR reads, yields one record per CDR3 protein. Among roughly 9,000 distinct CDR3 sequences, 33% were seen once, and the ten largest hold 22%. As for this clonotype: As yet, its antigen is unknown.

V lost 2 bases and J lost 11, with 15 bases in between. Germline V gives CDR1 MGHRA, CDR2 YSYEKL. The CDR3 totals 14 residues. Sequencing was done on a sample of CD4+ T cells from blood, cultured in vitro. The TCR comes from a human donor in good health. The chain couples TRBV4-1 to TRBJ2-2, with unresolved D. The CDR3 nucleotides are TGCGCCAGCAGCCAATATAGTGTGGGCGTTGAGCTGTTTTTT. This encodes CASSQYSVGVELFF.